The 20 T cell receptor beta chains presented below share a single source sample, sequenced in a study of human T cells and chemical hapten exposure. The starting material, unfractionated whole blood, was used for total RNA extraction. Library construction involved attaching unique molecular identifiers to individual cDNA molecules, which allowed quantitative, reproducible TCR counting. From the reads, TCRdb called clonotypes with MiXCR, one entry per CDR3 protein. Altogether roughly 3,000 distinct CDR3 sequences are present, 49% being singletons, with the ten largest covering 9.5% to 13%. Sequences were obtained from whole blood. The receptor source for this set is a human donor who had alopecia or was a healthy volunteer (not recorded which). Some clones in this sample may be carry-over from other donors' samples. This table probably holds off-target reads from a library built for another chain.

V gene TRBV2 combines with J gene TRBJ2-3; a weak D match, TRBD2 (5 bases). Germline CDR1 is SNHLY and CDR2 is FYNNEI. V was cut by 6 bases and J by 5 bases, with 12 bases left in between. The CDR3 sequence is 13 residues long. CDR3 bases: TGTGCCAGCAGGGGCTTGGCGGGAGATACGCAGTATTTT. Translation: CASRGLAGDTQYF.

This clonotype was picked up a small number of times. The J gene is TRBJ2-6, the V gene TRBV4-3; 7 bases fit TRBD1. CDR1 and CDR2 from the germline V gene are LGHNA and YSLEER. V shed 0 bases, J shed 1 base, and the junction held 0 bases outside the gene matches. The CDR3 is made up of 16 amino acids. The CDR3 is CASSQDRGSGANVLTF. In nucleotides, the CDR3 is TGCGCCAGCAGCCAAGACAGGGGGTCTGGGGCCAACGTCCTGACTTTC.

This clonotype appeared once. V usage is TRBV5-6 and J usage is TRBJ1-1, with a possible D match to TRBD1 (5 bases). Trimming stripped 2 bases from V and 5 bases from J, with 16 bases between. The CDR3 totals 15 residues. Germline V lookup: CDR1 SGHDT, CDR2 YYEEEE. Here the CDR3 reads CASSFNRGIRTEAFF. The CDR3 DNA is TGTGCCAGCAGCTTCAATCGGGGGATTCGGACTGAAGCTTTCTTT.

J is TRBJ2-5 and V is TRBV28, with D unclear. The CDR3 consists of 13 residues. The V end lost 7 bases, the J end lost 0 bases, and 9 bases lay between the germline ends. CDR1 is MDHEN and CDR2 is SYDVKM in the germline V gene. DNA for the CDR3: TGTGCCAGCAAACGACTGCACCAAGAGACCCAGTACTTC. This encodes CASKRLHQETQYF.

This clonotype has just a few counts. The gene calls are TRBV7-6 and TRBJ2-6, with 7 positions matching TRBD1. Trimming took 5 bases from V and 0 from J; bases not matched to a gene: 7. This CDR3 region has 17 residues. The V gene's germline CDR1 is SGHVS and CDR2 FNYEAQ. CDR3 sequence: CASSPQGIYSGANVLTF. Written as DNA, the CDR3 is TGTGCCAGCAGCCCACAGGGGATATACTCTGGGGCCAACGTCCTGACTTTC.

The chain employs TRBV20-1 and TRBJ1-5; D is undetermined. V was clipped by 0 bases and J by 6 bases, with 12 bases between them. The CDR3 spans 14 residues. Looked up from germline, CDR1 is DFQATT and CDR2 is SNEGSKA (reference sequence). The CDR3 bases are TGCAGTGCTAGAGAATTAGTTTTGGGTCAGCCCCAGCATTTT. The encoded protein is CSARELVLGQPQHF.

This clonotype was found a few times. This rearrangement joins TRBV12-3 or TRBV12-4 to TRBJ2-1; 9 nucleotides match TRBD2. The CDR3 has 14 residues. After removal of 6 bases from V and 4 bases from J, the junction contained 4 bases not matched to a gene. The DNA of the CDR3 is TGTGCCAGCAGCTCTAGCGGGGTTTACAATGAGCAGTTCTTC. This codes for CASSSSGVYNEQFF.

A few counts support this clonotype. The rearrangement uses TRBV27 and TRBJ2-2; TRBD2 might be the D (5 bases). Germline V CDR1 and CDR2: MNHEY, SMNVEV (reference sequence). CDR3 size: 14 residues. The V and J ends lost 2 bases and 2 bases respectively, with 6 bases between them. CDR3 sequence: CASSLSGNTGELFF. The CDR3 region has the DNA TGTGCCAGCAGTTTAAGCGGTAACACCGGGGAGCTGTTTTTT.

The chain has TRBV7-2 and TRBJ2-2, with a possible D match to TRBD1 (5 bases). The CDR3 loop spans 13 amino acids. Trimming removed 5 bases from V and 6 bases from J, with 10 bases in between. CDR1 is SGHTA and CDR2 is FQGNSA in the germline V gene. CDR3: CASSPQAPGELFF. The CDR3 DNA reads TGTGCCAGCAGCCCACAGGCCCCCGGGGAGCTGTTTTTT.

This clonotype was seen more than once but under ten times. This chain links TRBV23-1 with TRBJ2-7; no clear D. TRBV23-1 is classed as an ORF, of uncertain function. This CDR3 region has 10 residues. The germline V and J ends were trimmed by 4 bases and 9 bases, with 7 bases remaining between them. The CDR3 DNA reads TGCGCCAGCAGTCCCGCCGGGCAGTACTTC. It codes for CASSPAGQYF.

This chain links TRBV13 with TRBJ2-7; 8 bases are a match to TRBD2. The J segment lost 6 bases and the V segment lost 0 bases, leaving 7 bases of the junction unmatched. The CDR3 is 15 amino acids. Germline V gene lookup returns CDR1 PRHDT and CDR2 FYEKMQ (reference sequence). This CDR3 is CASSLGWREESEQYF. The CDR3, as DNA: TGTGCCAGCAGCTTAGGATGGCGGGAGGAGAGCGAGCAGTACTTC.

The chain's CDR3 is CASSHSLSGRAKNEQYF. CDR3 nucleotide sequence: TGTGCCAGCAGCCACTCACTAAGCGGGAGGGCCAAAAACGAGCAGTACTTC. The chain has TRBV16 and TRBJ2-7, with 10 bases identical to TRBD2. The germline V gene has CDR1 KGHSY and CDR2 FQNENV. This CDR3 is 17 amino acids long. The J segment lost 5 bases and the V segment lost 3 bases, leaving 13 bases of the junction unmatched.

The CDR3 spells CSASSGPYNEQFF. CDR3 bases: TGCAGTGCGAGTAGCGGACCCTACAATGAGCAGTTCTTC. J is TRBJ2-1 and V is TRBV20-1; perhaps TRBD2 as D (6 bases). This CDR3 comprises 13 residues. In germline, CDR1 is DFQATT, CDR2 SNEGSKA (reference sequence). Trimming cost V 6 bases and J 2 bases, with 11 bases left between them.

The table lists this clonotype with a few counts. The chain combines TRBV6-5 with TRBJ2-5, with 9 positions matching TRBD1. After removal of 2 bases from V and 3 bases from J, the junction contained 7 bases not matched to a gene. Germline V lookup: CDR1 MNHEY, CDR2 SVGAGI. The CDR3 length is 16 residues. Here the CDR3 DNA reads TGTGCCAGCAGTTACCACCCTGGACAGGGGAAAGAGACCCAGTACTTC. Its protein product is CASSYHPGQGKETQYF.

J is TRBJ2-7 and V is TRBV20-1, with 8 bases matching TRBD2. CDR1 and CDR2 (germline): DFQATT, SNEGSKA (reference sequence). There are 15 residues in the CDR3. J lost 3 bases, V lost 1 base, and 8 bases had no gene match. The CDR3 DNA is TGCAGTGCTAGAGCTCCGGGACTAGTAGTCTACGAGCAGTACTTC. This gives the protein CSARAPGLVVYEQYF.

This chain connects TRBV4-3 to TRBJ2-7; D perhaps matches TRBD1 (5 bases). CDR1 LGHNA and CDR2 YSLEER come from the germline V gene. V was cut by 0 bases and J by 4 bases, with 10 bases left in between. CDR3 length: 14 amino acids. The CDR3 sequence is CASSQDSQGYEQYF. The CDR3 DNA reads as TGCGCCAGCAGCCAAGATTCCCAGGGATACGAGCAGTACTTC.

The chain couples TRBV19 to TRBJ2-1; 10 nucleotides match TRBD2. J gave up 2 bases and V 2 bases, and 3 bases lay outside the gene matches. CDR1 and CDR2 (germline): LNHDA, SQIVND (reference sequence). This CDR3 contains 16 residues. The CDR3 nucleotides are TGTGCCAGTAGTATAACCCTAGCGGGAGCCTACAATGAGCAGTTCTTC. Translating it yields CASSITLAGAYNEQFF.

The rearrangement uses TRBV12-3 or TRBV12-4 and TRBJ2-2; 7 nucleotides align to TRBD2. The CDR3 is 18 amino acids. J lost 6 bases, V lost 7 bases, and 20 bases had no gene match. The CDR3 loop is CASITSRRGLMAPGELFF. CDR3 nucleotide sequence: TGTGCCAGCATCACCTCCCGACGGGGACTAATGGCCCCCGGGGAGCTGTTTTTT.

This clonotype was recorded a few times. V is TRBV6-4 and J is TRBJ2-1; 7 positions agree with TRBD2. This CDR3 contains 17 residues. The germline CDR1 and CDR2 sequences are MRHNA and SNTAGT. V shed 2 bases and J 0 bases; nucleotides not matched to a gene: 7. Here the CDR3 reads CASSDLRLADSYNEQFF. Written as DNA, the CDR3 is TGTGCCAGCAGTGACCTCCGACTAGCCGACTCCTACAATGAGCAGTTCTTC.

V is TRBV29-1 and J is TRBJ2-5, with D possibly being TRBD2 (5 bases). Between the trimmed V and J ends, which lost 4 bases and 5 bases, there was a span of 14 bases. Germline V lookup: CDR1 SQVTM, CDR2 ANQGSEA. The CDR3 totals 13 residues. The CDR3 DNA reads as TGCAGCGTTGGATCTGCCAGAGGGGAGACCCAGTACTTC. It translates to CSVGSARGETQYF. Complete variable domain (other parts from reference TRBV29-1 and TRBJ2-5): SAVISQKPSRDICQRGTSLTIQCQVDSQVTMMFWYRQQPGQSLTLIATANQGSEATYESGFVIDKFPISRPNLTFSTLTVSNMSPEDSSIYLCSVGSARGETQYFGPGTRLLVL.